Given below is one T cell receptor beta chain in context. The antigen remains undetermined. In TCRdb, the 5' RACE reads were re-called with MiXCR into one record per CDR3 protein. The top ten clones hold approximately 19% of a sample with hundreds of thousands of distinct CDR3 sequences, 7.5% to 9% of them seen once. The sample comes from a study of T cells after yellow fever vaccination. On the study more broadly: Fractions low in cell number were prepared with SMART-Seq v4 Ultra Low Input.

The V end was cut by 2 bases, the J end by 2 bases, with 13 bases between. The CDR3 consists of 15 residues. Study observations and caveats: Shared CD4/CD8 clonotypes were a small share, likely from convergent recombination.

The sequence was collected from a man younger than 35 who received the YFV17D yellow fever vaccine. The input for sequencing was PBMCs, taken on the day of the first yellow fever vaccination. The gene calls are TRBV12-3 or TRBV12-4 and TRBJ2-7; TRBD1 or TRBD2 may be the D gene (5 bases each). This chain's CDR3 is CASSLNSGSAYEQYF. The CDR3 nucleotides are TGTGCCAGCAGTTTAAATTCAGGGAGCGCCTACGAGCAGTACTTC.